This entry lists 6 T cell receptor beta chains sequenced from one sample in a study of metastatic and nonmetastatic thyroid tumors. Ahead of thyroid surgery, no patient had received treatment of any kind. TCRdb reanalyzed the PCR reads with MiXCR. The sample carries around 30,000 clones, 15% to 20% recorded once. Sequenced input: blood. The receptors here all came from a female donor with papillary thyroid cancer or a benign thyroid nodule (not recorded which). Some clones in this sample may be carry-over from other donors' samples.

CDR3: CATSPRGGTGKLFF. CDR3 nucleotides: TGTGCCACCAGTCCGCGGGGAGGGACTGGAAAACTGTTTTTT. The chain couples TRBV15 to TRBJ1-4; possibly TRBD1 for D (5 bases). Per germline, CDR1 LNHNV and CDR2 YYDKDF (reference sequence). The CDR3 spans 14 residues. V was shortened by 6 bases and J by 10 bases, with 18 bases between the two germline ends.

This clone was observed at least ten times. The CDR3 DNA follows: TGTGCCTGGAGTATGACAGGGAGGAACACCGGGGAGCTGTTTTTT. Translating gives CAWSMTGRNTGELFF. The rearrangement uses TRBV30 and TRBJ2-2; 7 bases match TRBD1. CDR1 GTSNPN and CDR2 SVGIG come from the germline V gene (reference sequence). The CDR3 runs to 15 residues. The V segment lost 2 bases and the J segment 1 base; nucleotides outside the gene matches: 4.

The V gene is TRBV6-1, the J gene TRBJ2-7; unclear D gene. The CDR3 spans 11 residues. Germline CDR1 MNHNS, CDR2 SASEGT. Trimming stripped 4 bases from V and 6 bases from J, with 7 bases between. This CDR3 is CASSGPAEQYF. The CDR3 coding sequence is TGTGCCAGCAGTGGCCCTGCCGAGCAGTACTTC.

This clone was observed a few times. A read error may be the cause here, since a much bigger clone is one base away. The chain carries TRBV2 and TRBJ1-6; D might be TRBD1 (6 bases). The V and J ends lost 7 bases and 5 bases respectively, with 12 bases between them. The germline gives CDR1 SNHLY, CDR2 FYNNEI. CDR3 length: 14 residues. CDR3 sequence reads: CASTKQGHNSPLHF. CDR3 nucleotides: TGTGCCAGCACCAAACAGGGACATAATTCACCCCTCCACTTT. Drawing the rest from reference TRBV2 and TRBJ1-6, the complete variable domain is EPEVTQTPSHQVTQMGQEVILRCVPISNHLYFYWYRQILGQKVEFLVSFYNNEISEKSEIFDDQFSVERPDGSNFTLKIRSTKLEDSAMYFCASTKQGHNSPLHFGNGTRLTVT.

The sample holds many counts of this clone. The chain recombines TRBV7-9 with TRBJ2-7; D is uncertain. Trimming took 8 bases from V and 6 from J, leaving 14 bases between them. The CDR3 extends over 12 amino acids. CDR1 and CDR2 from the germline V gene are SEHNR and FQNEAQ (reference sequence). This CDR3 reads CASCLGFSEQYF. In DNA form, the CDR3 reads TGTGCCAGCTGCCTGGGGTTCTCCGAGCAGTACTTC.

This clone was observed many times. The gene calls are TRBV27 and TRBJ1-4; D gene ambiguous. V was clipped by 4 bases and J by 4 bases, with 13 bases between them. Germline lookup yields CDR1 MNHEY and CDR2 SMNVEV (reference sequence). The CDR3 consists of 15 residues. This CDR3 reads CASSYGAGVNEKLFF. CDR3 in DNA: TGTGCCAGCAGTTACGGTGCCGGTGTTAATGAAAAACTGTTTTTT.